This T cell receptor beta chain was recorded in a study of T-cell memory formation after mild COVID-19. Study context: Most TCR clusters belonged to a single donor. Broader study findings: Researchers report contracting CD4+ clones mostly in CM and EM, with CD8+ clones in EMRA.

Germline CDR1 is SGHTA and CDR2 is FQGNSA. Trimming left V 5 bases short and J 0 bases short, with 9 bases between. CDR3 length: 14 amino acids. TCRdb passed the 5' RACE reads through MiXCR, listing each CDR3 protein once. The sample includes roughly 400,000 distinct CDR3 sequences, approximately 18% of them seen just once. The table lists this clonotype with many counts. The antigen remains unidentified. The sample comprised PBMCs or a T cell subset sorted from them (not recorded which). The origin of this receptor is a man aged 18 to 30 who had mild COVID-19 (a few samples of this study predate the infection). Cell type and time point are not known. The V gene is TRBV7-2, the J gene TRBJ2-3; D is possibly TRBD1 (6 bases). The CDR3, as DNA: TGTGCCAGCAGCGTCGGACAGAGCACAGATACGCAGTATTTT. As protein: CASSVGQSTDTQYF.